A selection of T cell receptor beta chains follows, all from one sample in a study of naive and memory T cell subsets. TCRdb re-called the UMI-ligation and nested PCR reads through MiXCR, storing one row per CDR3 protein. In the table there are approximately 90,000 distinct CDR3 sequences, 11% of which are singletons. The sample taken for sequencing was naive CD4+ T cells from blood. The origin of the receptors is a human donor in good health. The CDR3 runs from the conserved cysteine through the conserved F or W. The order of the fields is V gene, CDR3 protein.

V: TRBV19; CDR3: CASSRDSRYEQYF
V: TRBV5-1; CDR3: CASSLLAGIYNEQFF
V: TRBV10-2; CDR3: CASSDQVLPDNEQFF
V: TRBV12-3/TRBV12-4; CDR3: CASSKNRNQETQYF
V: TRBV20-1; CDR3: CSARGIGGGSGDTQYF
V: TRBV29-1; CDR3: CSARARDRAYEQYF
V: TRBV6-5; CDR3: CASSYRDNYGYTF
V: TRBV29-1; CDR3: CSVDPQGAYGYTF
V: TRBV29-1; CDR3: CSVHGRGGEQFF
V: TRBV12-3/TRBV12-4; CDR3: CASGLQGPNQPQHF
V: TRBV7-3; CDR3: CASSPSSGTSTDTQYF
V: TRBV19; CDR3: CASSLGLGSYEQYF
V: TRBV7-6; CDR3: CASSGGLAAYNEQFF
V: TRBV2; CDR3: CASSAGVAGSFQPQHF
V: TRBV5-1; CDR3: CASSLEGAETQYF
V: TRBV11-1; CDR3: CASRGEQENTGELFF
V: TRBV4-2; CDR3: CASSQPSAAVKNIQYF
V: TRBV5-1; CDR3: CASTLTGAPYGYTF
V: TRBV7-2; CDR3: CASSSEGEGEKLFF
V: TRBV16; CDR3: CASRSSPGLAGGLAKNIQYF
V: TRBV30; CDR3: CAWTQGETQYF
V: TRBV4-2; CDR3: CASSQGLAGNTGELFF
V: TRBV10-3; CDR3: CAISERGTEQYF
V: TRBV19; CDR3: CASSLTRSSYNEQFF
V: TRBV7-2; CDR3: CASSRQDTQYF
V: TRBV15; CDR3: CATSSGGGRGNTIYF
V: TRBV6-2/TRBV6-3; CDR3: CASWGRTSPSTDTQYF
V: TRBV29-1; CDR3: CSDRDRANTEAFF
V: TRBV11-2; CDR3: CASRPPLENTEAFF
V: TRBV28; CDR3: CASSLSSVRQRTQHF
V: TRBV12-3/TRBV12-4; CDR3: CASSRDRRGEQFF
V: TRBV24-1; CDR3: CATSDSGTGTDTQYF
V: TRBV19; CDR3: CASSATGSNQPQHF
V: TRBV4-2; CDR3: CASSQDGQEDSPLHF
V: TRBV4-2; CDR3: CASSPSGTAGDEQYF
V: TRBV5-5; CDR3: CASSLHSENTEAFF
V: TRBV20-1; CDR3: CSAPRTINSYEQYF
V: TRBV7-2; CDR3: CASSLQLADTYEQYF
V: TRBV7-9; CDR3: CASSLEAGYGYTF
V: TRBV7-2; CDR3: CASSPPPQETQYF
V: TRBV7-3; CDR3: CASSSGGKVAGSTDTQYF
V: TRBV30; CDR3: CAWSVVQGNRLMQYF
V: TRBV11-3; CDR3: CASSLRAGTDTQYF
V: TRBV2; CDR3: CASSTYSQGAGAYGYTF
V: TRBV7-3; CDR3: CASSPRQGTLLQNNEQFF
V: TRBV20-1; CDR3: CSAPGQGVPEAFF
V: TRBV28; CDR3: CASSSASYEQYF
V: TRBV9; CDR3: CASSSSPRDQETQYF